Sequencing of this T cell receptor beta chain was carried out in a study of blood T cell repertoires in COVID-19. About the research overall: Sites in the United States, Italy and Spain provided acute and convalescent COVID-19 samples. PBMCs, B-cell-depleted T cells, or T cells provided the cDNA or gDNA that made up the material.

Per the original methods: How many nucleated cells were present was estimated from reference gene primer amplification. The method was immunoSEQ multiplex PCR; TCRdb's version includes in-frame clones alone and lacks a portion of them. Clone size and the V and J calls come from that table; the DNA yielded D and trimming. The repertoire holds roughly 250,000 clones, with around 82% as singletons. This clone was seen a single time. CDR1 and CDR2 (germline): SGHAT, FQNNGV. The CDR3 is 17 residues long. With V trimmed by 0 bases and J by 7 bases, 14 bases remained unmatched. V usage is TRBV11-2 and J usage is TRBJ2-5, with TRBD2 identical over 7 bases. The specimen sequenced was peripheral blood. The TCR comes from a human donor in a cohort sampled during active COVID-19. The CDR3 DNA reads TGTGCCAGCAGCTTAGATGTATCCGCCTGGCGGGGGACGACCCAGTACTTC. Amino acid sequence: CASSLDVSAWRGTTQYF. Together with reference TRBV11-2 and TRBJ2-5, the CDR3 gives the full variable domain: EAGVAQSPRYKIIEKRQSVAFWCNPISGHATLYWYQQILGQGPKLLIQFQNNGVVDDSQLPKDRFSAERLKGVDSTLKIQPAKLEDSAVYLCASSLDVSAWRGTTQYFGPGTRLLVL.